This is a list of T cell receptor beta chains from one sample in a study of T cell responses to AZD1222 COVID-19 vaccine. Here immunoSEQ multiplex PCR was the method, and the copy in TCRdb shows in-frame clones only, minus some. The sample records around 150,000 clones, roughly 91% being singletons. Material: peripheral blood, obtained 28 days after the second AZD1222 dose. The receptors were sampled from an adult who received the AZD1222 COVID-19 vaccine. Both conserved end residues are part of each CDR3. The D gene is left open where the match is weak. The listing skips clone size in some rows; elsewhere it reads once, few, many or a size class.

CDR3 DNA	CDR3 protein	clone size	V gene	D gene	J gene
TGTGCCAGCAGCTTCCCCAAAAATAGCGAGCAGTACTTC	CASSFPKNSEQYF	once	TRBV7-8	-	TRBJ2-7
TGTGCCAGCAGCTTGGGGGATGGCTACACCTTC	CASSLGDGYTF	-	TRBV7-9	-	TRBJ1-2
TGTGCCAGCAGCAGGGGAGGCGACGGCTATGGCTACACCTTC	CASSRGGDGYGYTF	-	TRBV28	-	TRBJ1-2
TGTGCCAGCAGCTTGCAACAGAACTCTGGAAACACCATATATTTT	CASSLQQNSGNTIYF	-	TRBV5-4	-	TRBJ1-3
TGTGCCAGCAGCTTCGGTTTGCTTGGCTACGAGCAGTACTTC	CASSFGLLGYEQYF	few	TRBV7-9	-	TRBJ2-7
TGTGCCAGCTCACCGGAGAGAGATACGCAGTATTTT	CASSPERDTQYF	-	TRBV18	-	TRBJ2-3
TGTGCCAGCAGCTTAGCCCAACTAGCGGGGGGGCAAGAGACCCAGTACTTC	CASSLAQLAGGQETQYF	-	TRBV7-6	TRBD2	TRBJ2-5
TGTGCCAGCAGTCGACCTACAGGGGAGGGGGAGACCCAGTACTTC	CASSRPTGEGETQYF	-	TRBV6-2/TRBV6-3	-	TRBJ2-5
TGTGCCAGCAGCTTAAGCCAGGGGATGGGTACCCAGTACTTC	CASSLSQGMGTQYF	-	TRBV7-2	-	TRBJ2-5
TGTGCCAGCAGTGAAGGCAGGCGTAATCAGCCCCAGCATTTT	CASSEGRRNQPQHF	-	TRBV2	-	TRBJ1-5
TGTGCCAGCAGATTAGGACAGCAAAACATTCAGTACTTC	CASRLGQQNIQYF	-	TRBV11-1	-	TRBJ2-4
TGTGCCAGCAGGCTAGGACTAGCGGGGGAGCAGTATTTT	CASRLGLAGEQYF	-	TRBV6-5	TRBD2	TRBJ2-3